This T cell receptor (beta chain) was recovered during a study of OX40 agonist ivuxolimab in advanced cancers. Study-wide results and limits: Low normalized T-cell clonal expansion was additionally recorded for some nonresponders.

In regard to this clone: Its antigen is as yet unknown.

The protocol was immunoSEQ multiplex PCR, while the TCRdb copy is restricted to in-frame clones and leaves out a portion. This table holds fewer than 85,000 clones, roughly 86% found once. The CDR3 totals 14 residues. The junction had 6 bases not matched to a gene; V was cut back by 5 bases and J by 2 bases. Germline CDR1 SQVTM, CDR2 ANQGSEA. The sequencing used CD4+ or CD8+ T cells sorted from blood, collected in a trial of the OX40 agonist ivuxolimab. The chain couples TRBV29-1 to TRBJ1-1, with TRBD1 identical over 9 bases. This TCR came from an adult with an advanced solid tumor such as melanoma, head and neck, liver or kidney cancer. This CDR3 reads CSVPPDRGNTEAFF. The CDR3 DNA follows: TGCAGCGTTCCCCCGGACAGGGGAAACACTGAAGCTTTCTTT.